This passage covers 30 T cell receptor beta chains from one sample sequenced in a study of blood T cell repertoires in COVID-19. Measured with immunoSEQ multiplex PCR; TCRdb has only the in-frame clones, and not every one. The sample consists of roughly 180,000 clones, approximately 85% of them appearing once. Sequenced: peripheral blood. The receptor set was obtained from a woman aged 55-70 years with acute or convalescent COVID-19.

The rearrangement joins TRBV7-2 to TRBJ1-6; tentative D call: TRBD1 (6 bases). This CDR3 region has 14 residues. Trimming took off 5 bases at V and 7 bases at J, with 12 bases between the two ends. CDR1 SGHTA and CDR2 FQGNSA come from the germline V gene. DNA for the CDR3: TGTGCCAGCAGCCCAGGACAGCAAAATTCACCCCTCCACTTT. Translated, it gives CASSPGQQNSPLHF. The full variable domain, its missing parts supplied by reference TRBV7-2 and TRBJ1-6, is GAGVSQSPSNKVTEKGKDVELRCDPISGHTALYWYRQSLGQGLEFLIYFQGNSAPDKSGLPSDRFSAERTGGSVSTLTIQRTQQEDSAVYLCASSPGQQNSPLHFGNGTRLTVT.

The chain employs TRBV5-1 and TRBJ1-1; the D gene is possibly TRBD1 (5 bases). V was trimmed by 4 bases and J by 0 bases, leaving 10 bases between them. Looked up from germline, CDR1 is SGHRS and CDR2 is YFSETQ. This CDR3 contains 14 residues. Here the CDR3 reads CASSLEQVNTEAFF. CDR3 DNA: TGCGCCAGCAGCCTGGAACAGGTGAACACTGAAGCTTTCTTT.

The chain couples TRBV14 to TRBJ2-1; 11 bases are shared with TRBD2. Germline V gene data show CDR1 as SGHDN and CDR2 as FVKESK. Trimming at V came to 6 bases and at J to 5 bases, leaving 9 bases not matched to a gene. CDR3 length: 16 residues. The CDR3 is CASSRTSGFSHNEQFF. CDR3 coding DNA: TGTGCCAGCAGTCGGACTAGCGGGTTCTCACACAATGAGCAGTTCTTC.

This sequence joins TRBV6-2 or TRBV6-3 and TRBJ2-4; 7 nucleotides agree with TRBD1. CDR3 length equals 16 residues. The ends lost 6 bases at V and 0 bases at J; junction bases unmatched: 8. CDR1 is MNHEY and CDR2 is SVGEGT in the germline V gene. CDR3 residues: CASSPDRVIAKNIQYF. In nucleotides, the CDR3 is TGTGCCAGCAGCCCTGACAGGGTCATAGCCAAAAACATTCAGTACTTC.

The chain combines TRBV10-2 with TRBJ2-3, with a possible D match to TRBD1 (5 bases). The CDR3 length is 15 residues. The V end lost 0 bases, the J end lost 0 bases, and 7 bases lay between the germline ends. CDR1 WSHSY and CDR2 SAAADI come from the germline V gene. The DNA for the CDR3 is TGCGCCAGCAGTGAGTCGACAGATAGCACAGATACGCAGTATTTT. Amino acid sequence: CASSESTDSTDTQYF.

The rearrangement uses TRBV7-8 and TRBJ2-7; 8 nucleotides agree with TRBD2. The junction had 4 bases not matched to a gene; V was cut back by 5 bases and J by 4 bases. The CDR3 sequence is 13 residues long. CDR1 and CDR2 from the germline V gene are SGHVS and FQNEAQ. The CDR3: CASSPVAGYEQYF. Here the CDR3 DNA reads TGTGCCAGCAGCCCCGTAGCGGGATACGAGCAGTACTTC.

The J gene is TRBJ2-2, the V gene TRBV10-3, with D perhaps matching TRBD2 (6 bases). V lost 3 bases to trimming and J lost 4 bases, with 21 bases between them. CDR3 length equals 18 residues. Germline CDR1 is ENHRY and CDR2 is SYGVKD. The CDR3 DNA reads as TGTGCCATCAGTGAAACCGGGGTGTCCGGGAGTGGCACCGGGGAGCTGTTTTTT. This encodes CAISETGVSGSGTGELFF.

J is TRBJ1-5 and V is TRBV12-2; the table's D gene call, TRBD1, was not cross checked with the DNA. TRBV12-2 is flagged as a pseudogene. The CDR3 is 15 amino acids. The CDR3 spells CASRSLGTENQPQHF. CDR3 DNA: TGTGCAAGTCGCTCCCTCGGGACAGAGAATCAGCCCCAGCATTTT.

The genes are TRBV7-9 and TRBJ1-4; 9 bases agree with TRBD1. J was trimmed by 14 bases and V by 5 bases; bases with no gene match: 15. The CDR3 runs to 15 residues. Germline values: CDR1 SEHNR, CDR2 FQNEAQ (reference sequence). The CDR3 sequence: CASSQNPGQGTGLFF. DNA of the CDR3: TGTGCCAGCAGCCAAAATCCGGGACAGGGCACAGGGCTGTTTTTT.

The J gene is TRBJ2-7, the V gene TRBV5-4, with 7 bases that match TRBD1. Germline values: CDR1 SGHNT, CDR2 YYREEE (reference sequence). There are 13 residues in the CDR3. The V segment lost 1 base and the J segment 7 bases; nucleotides outside the gene matches: 5. CDR3 coding DNA: TGTGCCAGCAGCTTGTTCGCAGGGGGAGAGCAGTACGTC. It encodes CASSLFAGGEQYV.

The V call is TRBV29-1, the J call TRBJ1-1; tentatively, D is TRBD1 (5 bases). There are 13 residues in the CDR3. Per the germline V gene, CDR1 is SQVTM and CDR2 is ANQGSEA. Deletions cut 3 bases from V and 5 bases from J, with 13 bases between. The CDR3 DNA follows: TGCAGCGTTGATGATGGGGGAGGGACTGAAGCTTTCTTT. It yields the protein CSVDDGGGTEAFF.

The chain links TRBV27 to TRBJ2-2, with 10 bases aligning to TRBD1. CDR1 MNHEY and CDR2 SMNVEV come from the germline V gene (reference sequence). CDR3 length equals 15 residues. V lost 5 bases, J lost 6 bases, and 6 bases stayed unmatched. CDR3 in amino acids: CASSLGQGYPGELFF. In DNA, the CDR3 is TGTGCCAGCAGTCTGGGACAGGGGTATCCCGGGGAGCTGTTTTTT.

V gene TRBV6-1 combines with J gene TRBJ2-5, with a weak D call TRBD2 (6 bases). The V gene's germline CDR1 is MNHNS and CDR2 SASEGT. Between the trimmed V and J ends, which lost 2 bases and 5 bases, there was a span of 12 bases. The CDR3 length is 14 residues. The chain's CDR3 is CASSERGGRETQYF. DNA for the CDR3: TGTGCCAGCAGTGAACGTGGGGGGAGGGAGACCCAGTACTTC.

The chain couples TRBV10-3 to TRBJ1-1; D might be TRBD1 (6 bases). This CDR3 contains 15 residues. CDR1 and CDR2 from the germline V gene are ENHRY and SYGVKD. Trimming took off 5 bases at V and 3 bases at J, with 16 bases between the two ends. CDR3 nucleotide sequence: TGTGCCATCAGTAACAGGGCATGGGGAGACACTGAAGCTTTCTTT. Translating gives CAISNRAWGDTEAFF.

V and J are TRBV2 and TRBJ1-2, with no clear D. V lost 6 bases and J lost 4, with 15 bases in between. The CDR3 has 14 amino acids. Germline V gene lookup returns CDR1 SNHLY and CDR2 FYNNEI. The CDR3 is CASSARSEIYGYTF. The CDR3 nucleotides are TGTGCCAGCAGCGCCCGCAGCGAGATCTATGGCTACACCTTC.

The chain recombines TRBV12-3 or TRBV12-4 with TRBJ2-2, with D possibly being TRBD2 (6 bases). This CDR3 region has 12 residues. V was shortened by 4 bases and J by 6 bases, with 6 bases between the two germline ends. The CDR3 bases are TGTGCCAGCAGTTGGGGGGCCGGGGAGCTGTTTTTT. As protein: CASSWGAGELFF.

The J gene is TRBJ1-6, the V gene TRBV28; D gene ambiguous. The V end was cut by 5 bases, the J end by 8 bases, with 13 bases between. The CDR3 covers 14 residues. Germline CDR1 is MDHEN and CDR2 is SYDVKM. The CDR3 spells CASSSARWDSPLHF. In DNA form, the CDR3 reads TGTGCCAGCAGTAGCGCTAGGTGGGATTCACCCCTCCACTTT. Full variable domain (missing parts from reference TRBV28 and TRBJ1-6): DVKVTQSSRYLVKRTGEKVFLECVQDMDHENMFWYRQDPGLGLRLIYFSYDVKMKEKGDIPEGYSVSREKKERFSLILESASTNQTSMYLCASSSARWDSPLHFGNGTRLTVT.

The chain is built from TRBV10-1 and TRBJ2-5; 11 bases are shared with TRBD1. Germline assignment: CDR1 WNHNN and CDR2 SYGVQD (reference sequence). CDR3 size: 15 residues. With 3 bases clipped from V and 4 bases from J, the junction kept 4 bases outside the gene matches. DNA of the CDR3: TGCGCCAGCAGTGAAGGACAGGGGGCCCGAGAGACCCAGTACTTC. Translated, it gives CASSEGQGARETQYF.

The J gene is TRBJ1-6, the V gene TRBV30, with no clear D. This CDR3 region has 12 residues. V lost 7 bases and J 8 bases, leaving 12 bases between the germline ends. From germline, CDR1 is GTSNPN and CDR2 SVGIG (reference sequence). DNA for the CDR3: TGTGCCTCCGAGGGAGTCGATTCACCCCTCCACTTT. It codes for CASEGVDSPLHF.

The rearrangement links TRBV28 to TRBJ2-4, with D maybe TRBD2 (6 bases). The CDR3 covers 14 residues. Germline V gene sequence: CDR1 MDHEN, CDR2 SYDVKM. Trimming stripped 7 bases from V and 8 bases from J, with 18 bases between. In DNA form, the CDR3 reads TGTGCCAGCACAAAGGCCCTTCCGGGGGACATTCAGTACTTC. Amino acids: CASTKALPGDIQYF. Variable domain in full (rest from reference TRBV28 and TRBJ2-4): DVKVTQSSRYLVKRTGEKVFLECVQDMDHENMFWYRQDPGLGLRLIYFSYDVKMKEKGDIPEGYSVSREKKERFSLILESASTNQTSMYLCASTKALPGDIQYFGAGTRLSVL.

CDR3 amino acids: CASSEIQYYTEAFF. DNA for the CDR3: TGTGCCAGCAGTGAAATACAGTACTACACTGAAGCTTTCTTT. The chain uses TRBV2 and TRBJ1-1; D call uncertain. This CDR3 has 14 residues. V lost 2 bases and J 3 bases, leaving 10 bases between the germline ends. CDR1 and CDR2 (germline): SNHLY, FYNNEI.

The count of this clone is one. This sequence joins TRBV6-6 and TRBJ1-1; 9 nucleotides align to TRBD1. Germline V gene data show CDR1 as MNHNY and CDR2 as SVGAGI (reference sequence). J was trimmed by 6 bases and V by 5 bases; bases with no gene match: 13. The CDR3 spans 16 residues. Written as DNA, the CDR3 is TGTGCCAGCAGTCGAACCCTTAACAGGGGGCCAGCTGAAGCTTTCTTT. Translating it yields CASSRTLNRGPAEAFF.

CDR3 loop: CASSEARVQPQHF. The CDR3 bases are TGTGCCAGCAGTGAAGCACGCGTCCAGCCCCAGCATTTT. This chain uses TRBV2 with TRBJ1-5, with D hard to call. V was clipped by 0 bases and J by 7 bases, with 7 bases between them. CDR1 SNHLY and CDR2 FYNNEI come from the germline V gene. This CDR3 region has 13 residues. The full variable domain, completed using reference TRBV2 and TRBJ1-5, is EPEVTQTPSHQVTQMGQEVILRCVPISNHLYFYWYRQILGQKVEFLVSFYNNEISEKSEIFDDQFSVERPDGSNFTLKIRSTKLEDSAMYFCASSEARVQPQHFGDGTRLSIL.

The chain recombines TRBV27 with TRBJ2-2; 13 bases line up with TRBD2. Trimming at V came to 4 bases and at J to 4 bases, leaving 12 bases not matched to a gene. CDR1 and CDR2 (germline): MNHEY, SMNVEV (reference sequence). The CDR3 has 19 amino acids. The chain's CDR3 is CASSSHRLAGGPGTGELFF. The CDR3, as DNA: TGTGCCAGCAGTTCACACCGACTAGCGGGAGGTCCGGGCACCGGGGAGCTGTTTTTT.

The chain joins TRBV5-4 to TRBJ2-1; weak D call: TRBD2 (5 bases). CDR1 and CDR2 from the germline V gene are SGHNT and YYREEE (reference sequence). The CDR3 is made up of 16 amino acids. V was trimmed by 2 bases and J by 5 bases, leaving 17 bases between them. The CDR3 spells CASSLISVTRNNEQFF. As DNA, the CDR3 is TGTGCCAGCAGCTTAATTAGCGTTACTAGGAACAATGAGCAGTTCTTC.

This clone was seen only once. V usage is TRBV12-3 or TRBV12-4 and J usage is TRBJ1-2; no clear D. The CDR3 contains 13 residues. The V and J ends lost 6 bases and 2 bases respectively, with 10 bases between them. In DNA, the CDR3 is TGTGCCAGCAGAGAGACACTCAACTATGGCTACACCTTC. Amino acid sequence: CASRETLNYGYTF.

The V call is TRBV29-1, the J call TRBJ2-2, with D hard to call. V lost 7 bases, J lost 6 bases, and 12 bases lay in between. CDR1 and CDR2 from the germline V gene are SQVTM and ANQGSEA. The CDR3 length is 12 residues. CDR3 sequence reads: CSGSVGSGELFF. The CDR3 DNA reads as TGCAGCGGGAGCGTTGGTTCCGGGGAGCTGTTTTTT.

J is TRBJ1-1 and V is TRBV6-5; a weak D match, TRBD1 (6 bases). The CDR3 totals 15 residues. V was cut by 6 bases and J by 1 base, with 15 bases left in between. Germline V gives CDR1 MNHEY, CDR2 SVGAGI. The CDR3 DNA is TGTGCCAGCAGCAGTTACCAGACAGGGAACACTGAAGCTTTCTTT. It yields the protein CASSSYQTGNTEAFF.

V is TRBV28 and J is TRBJ2-1; D unresolved. The V end was cut by 2 bases, the J end by 7 bases, with 12 bases between. Germline V gene sequence: CDR1 MDHEN, CDR2 SYDVKM. The CDR3 runs 14 residues. The CDR3 DNA reads TGTGCCAGCAGTTTACGACTGAGCGATAATGAGCAGTTCTTC. As protein: CASSLRLSDNEQFF.

The chain uses TRBV18 and TRBJ2-7; D call uncertain. There are 12 residues in the CDR3. The germline CDR1 and CDR2 sequences are KGHSH and LQKENI. V lost 6 bases to trimming and J lost 2 bases, with 8 bases between them. The CDR3 DNA sequence: TGTGCCAGCTCCCAAGACACCTACGAGCAGTACGTC. The encoded protein is CASSQDTYEQYV.